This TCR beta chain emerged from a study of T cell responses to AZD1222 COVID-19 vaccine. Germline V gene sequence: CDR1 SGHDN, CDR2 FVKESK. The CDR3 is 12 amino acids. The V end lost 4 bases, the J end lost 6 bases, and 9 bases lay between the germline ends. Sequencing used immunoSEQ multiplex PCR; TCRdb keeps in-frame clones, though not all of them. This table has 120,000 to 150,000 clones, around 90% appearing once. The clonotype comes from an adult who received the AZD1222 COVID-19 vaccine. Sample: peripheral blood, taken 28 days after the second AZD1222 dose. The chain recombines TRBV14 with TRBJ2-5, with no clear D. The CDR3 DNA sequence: TGTGCCAGCAGCCCCGACGGGCAGACCCAGTACTTC. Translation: CASSPDGQTQYF. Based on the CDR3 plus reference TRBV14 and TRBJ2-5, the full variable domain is EAGVTQFPSHSVIEKGQTVTLRCDPISGHDNLYWYRRVMGKEIKFLLHFVKESKQDESGMPNNRFLAERTGGTYSTLKVQPAELEDSGVYFCASSPDGQTQYFGPGTRLLVL.